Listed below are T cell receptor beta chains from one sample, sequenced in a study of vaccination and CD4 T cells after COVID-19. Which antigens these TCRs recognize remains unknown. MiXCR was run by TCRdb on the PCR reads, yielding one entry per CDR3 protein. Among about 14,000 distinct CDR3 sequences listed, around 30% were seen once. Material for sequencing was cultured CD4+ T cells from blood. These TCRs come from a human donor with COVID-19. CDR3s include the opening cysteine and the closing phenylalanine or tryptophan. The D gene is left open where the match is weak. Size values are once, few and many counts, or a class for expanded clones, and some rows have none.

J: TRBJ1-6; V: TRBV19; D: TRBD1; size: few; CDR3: CASSVAWTGSDSPLHF; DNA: TGTGCCAGTAGTGTGGCCTGGACAGGGAGTGATTCACCCCTCCACTTT
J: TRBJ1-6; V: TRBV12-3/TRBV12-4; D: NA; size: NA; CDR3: CASKRTGLGNSPLHF; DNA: TGTGCCAGCAAAAGAACAGGACTTGGTAATTCACCCCTCCACTTT
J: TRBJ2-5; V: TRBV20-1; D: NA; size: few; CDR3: CSALYETQYF; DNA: TGCAGTGCCCTCTACGAGACCCAGTACTTC
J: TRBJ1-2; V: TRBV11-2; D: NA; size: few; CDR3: CASSSVRGRDYGYTF; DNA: TGTGCCAGCAGCTCCGTGCGGGGCCGGGACTATGGCTACACCTTC
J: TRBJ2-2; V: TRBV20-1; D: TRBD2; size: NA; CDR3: CSASSSGGPRNTGELFF; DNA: TGCAGTGCTAGTTCTAGCGGGGGGCCTAGGAACACCGGGGAGCTGTTTTTT
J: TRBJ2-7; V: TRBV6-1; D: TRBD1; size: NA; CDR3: CASFDRVSEQYF; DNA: TGTGCCAGTTTTGACAGGGTCAGCGAGCAGTACTTC
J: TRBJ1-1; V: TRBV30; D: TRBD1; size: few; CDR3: CAWIQPRGPFYMNTEAFF; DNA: TGTGCCTGGATTCAACCCAGGGGGCCCTTCTACATGAACACTGAAGCTTTCTTT
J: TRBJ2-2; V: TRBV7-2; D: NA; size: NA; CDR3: CASRLGSVRSTGELFF; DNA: TGTGCCAGCAGATTGGGGTCTGTCCGTAGCACCGGGGAGCTGTTTTTT
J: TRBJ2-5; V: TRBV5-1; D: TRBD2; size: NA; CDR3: CASSLLWGGKETQYF; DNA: TGCGCCAGCAGCTTGCTATGGGGGGGGAAAGAGACCCAGTACTTC
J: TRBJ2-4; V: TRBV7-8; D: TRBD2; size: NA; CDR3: CASSPSHRAGGAKNIQYF; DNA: TGTGCCAGCAGCCCTAGCCATCGAGCGGGGGGAGCCAAAAACATTCAGTACTTC
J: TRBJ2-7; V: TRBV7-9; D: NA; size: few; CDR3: CASSLAGGPNHEQYF; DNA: TGTGCCAGCAGCTTAGCGGGGGGCCCGAACCACGAGCAGTACTTC
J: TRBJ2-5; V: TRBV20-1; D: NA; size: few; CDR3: CSARRRTGQETQYF; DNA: TGCAGTGCCAGGCGAAGGACTGGGCAAGAGACCCAGTACTTC
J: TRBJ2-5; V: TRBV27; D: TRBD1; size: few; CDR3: CASSSGTGGVETQYF; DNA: TGTGCCAGCAGTTCAGGGACAGGGGGCGTTGAGACCCAGTACTTC
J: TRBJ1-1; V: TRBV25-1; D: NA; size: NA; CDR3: CASSDGYEAFF; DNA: TGTGCCAGCAGTGACGGGTATGAAGCTTTCTTT
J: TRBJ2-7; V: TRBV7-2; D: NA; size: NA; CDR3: CASSLVGPQYF; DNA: TGTGCCAGCAGCTTAGTAGGCCCGCAGTACTTC
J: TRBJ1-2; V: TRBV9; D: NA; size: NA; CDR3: CASSAGQWYYGYTF; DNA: TGTGCCAGCAGCGCTGGACAGTGGTACTATGGCTACACCTTC
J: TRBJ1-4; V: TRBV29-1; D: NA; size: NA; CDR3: CSVGGGNEKLFF; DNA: TGCAGCGTGGGTGGTGGTAATGAAAAACTGTTTTTT
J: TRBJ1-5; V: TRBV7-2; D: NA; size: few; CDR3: CASSVGDARNQPQHF; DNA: TGTGCCAGCAGCGTAGGGGACGCCCGCAATCAGCCCCAGCATTTT
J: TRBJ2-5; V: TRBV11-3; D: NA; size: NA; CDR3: CASSLQVSQETQYF; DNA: TGTGCCAGCAGCTTACAGGTATCCCAAGAGACCCAGTACTTC
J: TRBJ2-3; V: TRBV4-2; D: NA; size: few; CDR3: CASSQEPSTDTQYF; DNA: TGTGCCAGCAGCCAAGAGCCTAGCACAGATACGCAGTATTTT
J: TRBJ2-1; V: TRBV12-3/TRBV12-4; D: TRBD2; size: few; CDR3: CASSLWATSGPYNEQFF; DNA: TGTGCCAGCAGTTTGTGGGCAACTAGCGGGCCCTACAATGAGCAGTTCTTC
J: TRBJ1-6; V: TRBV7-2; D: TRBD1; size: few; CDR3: CASSPDRGEASPLHF; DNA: TGTGCCAGCAGCCCCGACAGGGGAGAGGCATCACCCCTCCACTTT
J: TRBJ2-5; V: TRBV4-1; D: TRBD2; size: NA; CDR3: CASSQASTSGGAAERTQYF; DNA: TGCGCCAGCAGCCAAGCTTCGACTAGCGGGGGGGCCGCGGAGAGGACCCAGTACTTC
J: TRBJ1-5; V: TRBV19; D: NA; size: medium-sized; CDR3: CASSIQWGNQPQHF; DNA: TGTGCCAGTAGTATACAGTGGGGCAATCAGCCCCAGCATTTT
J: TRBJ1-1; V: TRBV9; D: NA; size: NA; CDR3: CASSVAPTGEAFF; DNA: TGTGCCAGCAGCGTAGCCCCGACAGGCGAAGCTTTCTTT
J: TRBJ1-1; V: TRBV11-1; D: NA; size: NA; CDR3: CASSLGFKNTEAFF; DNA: TGTGCCAGCAGCTTAGGGTTCAAGAACACTGAAGCTTTCTTT
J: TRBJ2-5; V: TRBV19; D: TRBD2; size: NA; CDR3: CASSIGGLAGQETQYF; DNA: TGTGCCAGTAGTATAGGCGGCCTAGCGGGGCAAGAGACCCAGTACTTC
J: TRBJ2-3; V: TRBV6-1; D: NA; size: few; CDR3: CASTYVDTQYF; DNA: TGTGCCAGCACCTACGTAGATACGCAGTATTTT
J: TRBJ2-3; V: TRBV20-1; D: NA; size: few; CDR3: CSARAGRGDTQYF; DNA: TGCAGTGCTAGAGCGGGGAGAGGGGATACGCAGTATTTT
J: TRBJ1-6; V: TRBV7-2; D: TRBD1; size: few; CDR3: CASSLRTGSNSPLHF; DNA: TGTGCCAGCAGCTTAAGGACAGGGTCCAATTCACCCCTCCACTTT
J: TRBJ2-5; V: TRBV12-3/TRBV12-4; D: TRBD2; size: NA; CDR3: CASRRTSGPQETQYF; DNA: TGTGCCAGCAGGCGGACTAGCGGCCCCCAAGAGACCCAGTACTTC
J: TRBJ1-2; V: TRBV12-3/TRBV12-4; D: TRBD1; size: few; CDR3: CASTYGTVYGYTF; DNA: TGTGCCAGCACCTACGGGACAGTCTATGGCTACACCTTC
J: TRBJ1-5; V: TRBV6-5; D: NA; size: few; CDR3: CASSYSKGKNQPQHF; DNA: TGTGCCAGCAGTTACTCCAAAGGGAAAAATCAGCCCCAGCATTTT
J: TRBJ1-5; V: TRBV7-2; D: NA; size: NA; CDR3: CASSLEVWGRTSQPQHF; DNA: TGTGCCAGCAGCTTAGAAGTCTGGGGGCGAACGAGTCAGCCCCAGCATTTT
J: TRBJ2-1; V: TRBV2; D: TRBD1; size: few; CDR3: CASGRDRGWVEQFF; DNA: TGTGCCAGCGGCCGGGACAGGGGATGGGTAGAGCAGTTCTTC
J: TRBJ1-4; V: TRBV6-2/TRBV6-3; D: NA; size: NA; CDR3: CASSYSGATNEKLFF; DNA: TGTGCCAGCAGTTACTCGGGGGCTACTAATGAAAAACTGTTTTTT
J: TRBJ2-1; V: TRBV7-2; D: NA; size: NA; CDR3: CTSSPDYGEQFF; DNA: TGTACCAGCAGCCCGGACTACGGTGAGCAGTTCTTC
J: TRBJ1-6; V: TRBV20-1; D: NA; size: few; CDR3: CSAPQEGNSPLHF; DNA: TGCAGTGCTCCACAGGAGGGTAATTCACCCCTCCACTTT
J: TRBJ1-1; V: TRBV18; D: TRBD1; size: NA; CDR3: CASSKGQDLYTEAFF; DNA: TGTGCCAGCTCAAAGGGACAGGACCTCTACACTGAAGCTTTCTTT